This entry lists 4 T cell receptor beta chains sequenced from one sample in a study of CD8+CD57+ T cells in acquired aplastic anemia. TCR beta VDJ and CDR3 profiles were obtained from a genomic DNA template. TCRdb processed the reads anew with MiXCR; each CDR3 protein has one entry. The repertoire holds 170,000 or so distinct CDR3 sequences, 40% to 50% seen once, with about 30% in the top ten. Individuals selected for sequencing had exhibited CD8+CD57+ cell expansion on flow cytometry. The sample was sorted CD4+, CD8+, or CD8+CD57+ T cells (not recorded which) from PBMCs. The receptors derive from a human donor with aplastic anemia.

This chain uses TRBV11-3 with TRBJ2-5; D could derive from TRBD1 or TRBD2 (5 bases each). Germline CDR1 SGHNT, CDR2 YENEEA. V was pared by 5 bases and J by 5 bases, with 12 bases between. The CDR3 is made up of 13 amino acids. CDR3 protein: CASSGRGAETQYF. The DNA for the CDR3 is TGTGCCAGCAGCGGACGGGGCGCGGAGACCCAGTACTTC.

This clonotype is a singleton in its sample. The junction departs from germline at one end; a sequencing error may be responsible. This chain links TRBV10-2 with TRBJ2-7; TRBD1 aligns across 7 bases. The length of the CDR3 is 14 residues. Germline V gene lookup returns CDR1 WSHSY and CDR2 SAAADI. CDR3 sequence (DNA): TGTGCCATCACCCGGACAGGATCTTCCTACGAGCAGTACTTC. Translating gives CAITRTGSSYEQYF.

The chain recombines TRBV7-3 with TRBJ2-1; D may be TRBD2 (6 bases). The V gene lost 5 bases and the J gene lost 8 bases, with 25 bases spanning the gap. CDR1 is SGHTA, CDR2 FQGTGA, per germline. The CDR3 runs 17 residues. For the CDR3, the DNA is TGTGCCAGCAGCCAGGGACTCCTAGGAGGTTTTGAGGATGAGCAGTTCTTC. It specifies CASSQGLLGGFEDEQFF.

This clonotype was seen many times. The genes are TRBV2 and TRBJ1-2; 10 bases are a match to TRBD1. This CDR3 region has 16 residues. CDR1 and CDR2 from the germline V gene are SNHLY and FYNNEI. Trimming cost V 3 bases and J 7 bases; bases outside gene matches: 11. The CDR3 loop is CASSDVSGTGAIGYTF. The CDR3 DNA sequence: TGTGCCAGCAGTGACGTGAGTGGGACAGGGGCGATTGGCTACACCTTC. Variable domain in full (rest from reference TRBV2 and TRBJ1-2): EPEVTQTPSHQVTQMGQEVILRCVPISNHLYFYWYRQILGQKVEFLVSFYNNEISEKSEIFDDQFSVERPDGSNFTLKIRSTKLEDSAMYFCASSDVSGTGAIGYTFGSGTRLTVV.